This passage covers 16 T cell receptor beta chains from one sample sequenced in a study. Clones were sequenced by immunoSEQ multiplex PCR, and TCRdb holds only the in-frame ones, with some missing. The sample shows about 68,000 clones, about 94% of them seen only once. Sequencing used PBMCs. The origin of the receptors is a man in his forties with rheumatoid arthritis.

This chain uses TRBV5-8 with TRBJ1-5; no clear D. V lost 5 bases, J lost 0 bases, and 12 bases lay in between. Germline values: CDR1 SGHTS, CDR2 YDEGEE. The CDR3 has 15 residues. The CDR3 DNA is TGTGCCAGCAGTCGGACGGAGATTAGCAATCAGCCCCAGCATTTT. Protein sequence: CASSRTEISNQPQHF.

In DNA, the CDR3 is TGCGCCAGCAGCTTGGGGGAGACTGGCTACACCTTC. It specifies CASSLGETGYTF. This chain links TRBV5-1 with TRBJ1-2; D unclear. Germline CDR1 SGHRS, CDR2 YFSETQ. V was cut by 0 bases and J by 7 bases, with 7 bases left in between. The CDR3 runs 12 residues.

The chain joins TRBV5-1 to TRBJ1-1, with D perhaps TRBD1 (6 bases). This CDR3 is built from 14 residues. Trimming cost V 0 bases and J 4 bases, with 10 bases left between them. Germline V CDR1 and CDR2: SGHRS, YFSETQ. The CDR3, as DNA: TGCGCCAGCAGCTTGGAACAGGGTGTCACTGAAGCTTTCTTT. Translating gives CASSLEQGVTEAFF.

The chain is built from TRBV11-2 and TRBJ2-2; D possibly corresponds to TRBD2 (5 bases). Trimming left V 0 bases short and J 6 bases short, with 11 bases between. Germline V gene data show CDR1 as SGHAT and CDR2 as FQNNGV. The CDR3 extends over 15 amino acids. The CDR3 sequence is CASSLDFMGAGELFF. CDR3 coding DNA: TGTGCCAGCAGCTTAGATTTTATGGGAGCCGGGGAGCTGTTTTTT.

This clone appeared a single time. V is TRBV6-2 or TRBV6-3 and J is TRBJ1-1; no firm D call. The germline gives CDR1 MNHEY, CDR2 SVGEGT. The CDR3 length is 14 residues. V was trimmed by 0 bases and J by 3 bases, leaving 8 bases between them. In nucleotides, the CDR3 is TGTGCCAGCAGTTACTCTAGGGTAGACACTGAAGCTTTCTTT. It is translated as CASSYSRVDTEAFF.

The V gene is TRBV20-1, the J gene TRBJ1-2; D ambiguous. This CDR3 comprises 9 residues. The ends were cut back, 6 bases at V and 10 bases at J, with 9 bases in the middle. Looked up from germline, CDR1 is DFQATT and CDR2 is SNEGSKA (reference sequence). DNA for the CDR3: TGCAGTGCGGCATTAGCCTACACCTTC. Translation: CSAALAYTF.

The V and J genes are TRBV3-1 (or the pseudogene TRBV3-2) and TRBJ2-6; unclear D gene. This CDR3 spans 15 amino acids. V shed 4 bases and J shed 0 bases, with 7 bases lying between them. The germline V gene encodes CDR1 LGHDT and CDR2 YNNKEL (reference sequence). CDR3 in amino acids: CASSLPSSGANVLTF. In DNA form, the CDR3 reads TGTGCCAGCAGCCTCCCGAGCTCTGGGGCCAACGTCCTGACTTTC.

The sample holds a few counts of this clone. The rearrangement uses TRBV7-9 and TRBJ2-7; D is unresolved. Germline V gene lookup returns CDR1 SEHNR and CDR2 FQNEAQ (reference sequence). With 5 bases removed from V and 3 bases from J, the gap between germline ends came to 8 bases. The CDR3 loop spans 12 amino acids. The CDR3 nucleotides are TGTGCCAGCAGCACAGTTAGCTACGAGCAGTACTTC. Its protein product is CASSTVSYEQYF.

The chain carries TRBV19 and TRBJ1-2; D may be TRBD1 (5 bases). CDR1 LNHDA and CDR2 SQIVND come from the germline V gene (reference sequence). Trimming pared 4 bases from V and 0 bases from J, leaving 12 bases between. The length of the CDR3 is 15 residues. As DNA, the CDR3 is TGTGCCAGTAGTAGACGCGACAGAGCTAACTATGGCTACACCTTC. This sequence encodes CASSRRDRANYGYTF.

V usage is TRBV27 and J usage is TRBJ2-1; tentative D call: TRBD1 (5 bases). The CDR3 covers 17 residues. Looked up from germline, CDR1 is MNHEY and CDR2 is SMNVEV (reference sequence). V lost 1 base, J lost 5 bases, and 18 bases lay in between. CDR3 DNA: TGTGCCAGCAGTTTATTTAGGGGCCTCGACCGGGACAATGAGCAGTTCTTC. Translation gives CASSLFRGLDRDNEQFF.

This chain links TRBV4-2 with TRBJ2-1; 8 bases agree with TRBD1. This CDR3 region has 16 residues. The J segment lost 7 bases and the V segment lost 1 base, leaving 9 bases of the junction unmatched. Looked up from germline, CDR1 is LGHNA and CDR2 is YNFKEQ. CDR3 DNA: TGTGCCAGCAGCCAAGGCCGGGACAGGATTTCGAATGAGCAGTTCTTC. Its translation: CASSQGRDRISNEQFF.

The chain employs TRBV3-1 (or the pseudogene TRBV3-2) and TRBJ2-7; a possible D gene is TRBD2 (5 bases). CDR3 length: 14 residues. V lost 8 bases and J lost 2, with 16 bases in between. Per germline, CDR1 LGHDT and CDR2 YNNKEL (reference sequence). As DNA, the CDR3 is TGTGCCAGCGCATCTCGGGGTAGCCCCTACGAGCAGTACTTC. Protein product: CASASRGSPYEQYF.

CDR3 coding DNA: TGTGCCAGCAGTGAAGCGAGGAGCGGGAGTCTGGATGAGCAGTTCTTC. Translated: CASSEARSGSLDEQFF. V is TRBV2 and J is TRBJ2-1; 8 bases are a match to TRBD2. CDR1 is SNHLY and CDR2 is FYNNEI in the germline V gene. V shed 0 bases, J shed 8 bases, and the junction held 9 bases outside the gene matches. CDR3 size: 16 residues.

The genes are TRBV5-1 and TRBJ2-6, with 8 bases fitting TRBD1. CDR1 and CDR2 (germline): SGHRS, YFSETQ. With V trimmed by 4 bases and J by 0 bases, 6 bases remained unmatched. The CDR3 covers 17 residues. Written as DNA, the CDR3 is TGCGCCAGCAGCGGACAGGGAGAATACTCTGGGGCCAACGTCCTGACTTTC. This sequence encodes CASSGQGEYSGANVLTF.

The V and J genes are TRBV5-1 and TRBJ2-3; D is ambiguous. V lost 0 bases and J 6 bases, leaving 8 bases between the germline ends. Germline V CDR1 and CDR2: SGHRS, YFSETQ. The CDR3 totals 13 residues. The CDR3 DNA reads TGCGCCAGCAGCTTGGCGGCCCGGGATACGCAGTATTTT. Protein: CASSLAARDTQYF.

CDR3 DNA sequence: TGTGCCAGCTCACCTGACAGGGACTATGGCTACACCTTC. Translating it yields CASSPDRDYGYTF. The chain has TRBV18 and TRBJ1-2, with 7 bases fitting TRBD1. V lost 3 bases, J lost 3 bases, and 1 base stayed unmatched. The germline CDR1 and CDR2 sequences are KGHSH and LQKENI. This CDR3 contains 13 residues.